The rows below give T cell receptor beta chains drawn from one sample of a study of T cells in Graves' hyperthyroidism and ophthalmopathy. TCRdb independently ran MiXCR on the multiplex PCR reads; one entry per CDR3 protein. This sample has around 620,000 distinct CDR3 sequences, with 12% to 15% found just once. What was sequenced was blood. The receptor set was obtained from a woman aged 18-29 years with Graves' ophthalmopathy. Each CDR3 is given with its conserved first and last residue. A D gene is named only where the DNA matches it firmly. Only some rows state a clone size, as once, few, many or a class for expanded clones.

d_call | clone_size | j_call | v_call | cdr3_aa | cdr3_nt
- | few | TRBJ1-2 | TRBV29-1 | CSVEQNGYTF | TGCAGCGTTGAGCAGAATGGCTACACCTTC
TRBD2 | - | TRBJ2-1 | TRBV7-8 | CASSLGRGPGLAGGTISYNEQFF | TGTGCCAGCAGCTTAGGCAGGGGTCCAGGACTAGCGGGAGGGACAATTTCCTACAATGAGCAGTTCTTC
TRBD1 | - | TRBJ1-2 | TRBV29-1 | CSAGTGKGYTF | TGCAGCGCGGGGACAGGGAAAGGCTACACCTTC
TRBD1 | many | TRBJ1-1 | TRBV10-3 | CAISEARGSNTEAFF | TGTGCCATCAGTGAGGCCAGGGGGTCAAACACTGAAGCTTTCTTT
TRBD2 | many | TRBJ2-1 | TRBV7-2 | CASSPRLAVSSYNEQFF | TGTGCCAGCAGCCCCCGACTAGCGGTTAGCTCCTACAATGAGCAGTTCTTC
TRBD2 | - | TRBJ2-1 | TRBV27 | CASSPRLARGVDNEQFF | TGTGCCAGCAGTCCTAGACTAGCTAGGGGTGTGGACAATGAGCAGTTCTTC
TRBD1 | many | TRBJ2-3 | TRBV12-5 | CASAIGQGIPDTQYF | TGTGCTAGTGCCATCGGACAGGGGATCCCAGATACGCAGTATTTT
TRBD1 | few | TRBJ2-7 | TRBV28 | CASRFDRGTYEQYF | TGTGCCAGCAGATTCGACAGGGGAACCTACGAGCAGTACTTC
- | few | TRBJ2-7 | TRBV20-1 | CGARRTGDWGEQYF | TGCGGTGCTAGGAGGACTGGGGATTGGGGCGAGCAGTACTTC
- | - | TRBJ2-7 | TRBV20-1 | CSAISQRKSYERYF | TGCAGTGCTATCTCCCAGAGGAAATCCTACGAGCGGTACTTC
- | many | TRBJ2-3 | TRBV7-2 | CASSLGAGGAADTQYF | TGTGCCAGCAGCTTAGGCGCAGGTGGGGCGGCAGATACGCAGTATTTT